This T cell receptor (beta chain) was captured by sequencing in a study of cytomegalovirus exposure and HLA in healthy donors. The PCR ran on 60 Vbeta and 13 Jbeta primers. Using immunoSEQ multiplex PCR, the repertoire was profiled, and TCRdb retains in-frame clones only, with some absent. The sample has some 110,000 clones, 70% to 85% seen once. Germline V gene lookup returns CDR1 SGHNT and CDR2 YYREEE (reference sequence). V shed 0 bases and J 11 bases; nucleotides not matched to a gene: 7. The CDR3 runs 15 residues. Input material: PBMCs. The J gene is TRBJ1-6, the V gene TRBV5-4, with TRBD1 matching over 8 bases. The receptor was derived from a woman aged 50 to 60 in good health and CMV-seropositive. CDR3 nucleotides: TGTGCCAGCAGCTTGGGGGACAGGAAGGAGGCACCCCTCCACTTT. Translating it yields CASSLGDRKEAPLHF.